This T cell receptor (beta chain) was identified during a study of Ad26.COV2.S vaccination and SARS-CoV-2 variants. Study context: Donor was one of the participants in the Ad26.COV2.S arm of the COV1001 trial. The authors gave Ad26.COV2.S intramuscularly, either once or twice 56 days apart.

TCRdb's copy holds only in-frame clones and misses some; the assay was immunoSEQ multiplex PCR. This sample has about 350,000 clones; around nine tenths occur once, and the top ten carry under 6%. A remark on this clone: The sample holds other DNA sequences that translate to the same CDR3.

Treatment indicated: about 20 received Ad26.COV2.S at low or high dose, single or two shots; about 5 received placebo; per-sample allocation not given. The samples date from day 63 after the first vaccine or placebo injection. It was an adult aged 18-55 years in Boston who was the donor. An Ad26 vector expressing Wuhan-strain SARS-CoV-2 spike served as the vaccine. CDR1 and CDR2 from the germline V gene are MNHNS and SASEGT. The CDR3 is made up of 14 amino acids. Trimming shortened V by 2 bases and J by 2 bases, and 9 bases separated the two germline ends. The clonotype was recovered from a person aged 18 to 59 who received the Ad26.COV2.S COVID-19 vaccine or a placebo. The sample was peripheral blood, taken in a trial of Ad26.COV2.S vaccine versus placebo. V is TRBV6-1 and J is TRBJ1-1, with D unresolved. This CDR3 reads CASSERGGNTEAFF. CDR3 coding DNA: TGTGCCAGCAGTGAACGTGGCGGCAACACTGAAGCTTTCTTT.